Sequencing of this T cell receptor (beta chain) was carried out in a study of blood T cell repertoires in COVID-19. Germline V gives CDR1 SGHTA, CDR2 FQGNSA. The CDR3 has 13 residues. The V and J ends lost 2 bases and 5 bases respectively, with 10 bases between them. Assay used: immunoSEQ multiplex PCR; TCRdb lists only in-frame clones, some missing. This sample has about 250,000 clones, with around nine tenths found just once. The chain joins TRBV7-2 to TRBJ2-7; D is ambiguous. The TCR comes from a woman aged 40 to 50 who had recovered from COVID-19. Input material: peripheral blood. The CDR3 region has the DNA TGTGCCAGCAGCTTACCGGTATCCCACGAGCAGTACTTC. This encodes CASSLPVSHEQYF.